The source of this TCR beta chain is a study of blood T cell repertoires in COVID-19. On this clone itself: Other DNA sequences in the sample encode the same CDR3.

This CDR3 is 14 amino acids long. Trimming left V 0 bases short and J 4 bases short, with 10 bases between. Per the germline V gene, CDR1 is SGHRS and CDR2 is YFSETQ. The data were produced by immunoSEQ multiplex PCR, yet TCRdb's version contains in-frame clones alone and is incomplete. The data contain 200,000 to 300,000 clones, 85% of them singletons. The receptor was isolated from a woman aged 45-65 years with acute COVID-19. The V and J genes are TRBV5-1 and TRBJ2-5; possible D gene TRBD1, 5 bases. The sequenced sample was PBMCs or T cells enriched from blood (not recorded which). CDR3 nucleotides: TGCGCCAGCAGCTTGGACAGGCCGGGAGAGACCCAGTACTTC. Residues: CASSLDRPGETQYF.